Below are 18 T cell receptor beta chains sequenced from a single sample in a study of regulatory T cells in long-lasting Graves disease. As to time point: persistent/refractory GD, antithyroid drugs over 5 years with positive TRAb. From RNA extracted from PBMCs, the TCR library was made. Assembly of TCR beta libraries relied on iRepertoire HTBI primers together with Arm-PCR of CDR3 regions. TCRdb independently ran MiXCR on the multiplex PCR reads; one entry per CDR3 protein. This sample has about 450,000 distinct CDR3 sequences, with roughly a quarter found just once. Sequencing used peripheral blood mononuclear cells (PBMCs), obtained when the disease was refractory, from a patient treated with antithyroid drugs. The receptors were gathered from a female donor with Graves disease.

This clonotype came up many times. J is TRBJ2-7 and V is TRBV7-2, with 11 bases lining up with TRBD1. This CDR3 spans 14 amino acids. The J segment lost 4 bases and the V segment lost 5 bases, leaving 4 bases of the junction unmatched. In germline, CDR1 is SGHTA, CDR2 FQGNSA. The CDR3 nucleotides read TGTGCCAGCAGCATGGACAGGGGGCCTTACGAGCAGTACTTC. Its translation is CASSMDRGPYEQYF.

This clonotype was detected many times. This chain uses TRBV20-1 with TRBJ2-5, with D maybe TRBD1 (5 bases). This CDR3 comprises 12 residues. Germline CDR1 is DFQATT and CDR2 is SNEGSKA (reference sequence). Trimming cost V 2 bases and J 10 bases, with 14 bases left between them. In DNA, the CDR3 is TGCAGTGCTAGAAGCCCCAGGGTTTTCCAGTACTTC. This encodes CSARSPRVFQYF.

This clonotype was observed a few times. V is TRBV12-3 or TRBV12-4 and J is TRBJ2-1; TRBD1 matches 8 bases. The CDR3 is made up of 15 amino acids. V dropped 2 bases and J dropped 8; count of bases not matched to a gene: 8. For the CDR3, the DNA is TGTGCCAGCAGTTTAAGACAGGGGTCATTCGATGAGCAGTTCTTC. Its protein product is CASSLRQGSFDEQFF.

With respect to this clonotype: This may arise from a read error, as a much more abundant clone is one base away. V and J are TRBV28 and TRBJ2-7, with 7 nucleotides matching TRBD1. V dropped 5 bases and J dropped 5; count of bases not matched to a gene: 6. CDR1 is MDHEN and CDR2 is SYDVKM in the germline V gene. The CDR3 extends over 13 amino acids. The CDR3 nucleotides are TGTGCCAGCAGTACAGGGGCCCCCAACGAGCAGTACTTC. Translation: CASSTGAPNEQYF.

J is TRBJ2-6 and V is TRBV19; TRBD1 aligns across 10 bases. CDR3 length: 16 amino acids. Germline V gene data show CDR1 as LNHDA and CDR2 as SQIVND (reference sequence). V was pared by 4 bases and J by 3 bases, with 3 bases of the junction left unmatched. CDR3 residues: CASSRQGASGANVLTF. CDR3 sequence (DNA): TGTGCCAGTAGTAGACAGGGGGCTAGTGGGGCCAACGTCCTGACTTTC.

V is TRBV29-1 and J is TRBJ2-7; 9 nucleotides agree with TRBD2. There are 15 residues in the CDR3. Germline V gene lookup returns CDR1 SQVTM and CDR2 ANQGSEA. V was clipped by 5 bases and J by 3 bases; unmatched bases: 11. CDR3 in DNA: TGCAGCGTTCCCTCGACTAGCGGACTTGACTACGAGCAGTACTTC. Protein product: CSVPSTSGLDYEQYF.

V is TRBV5-1 and J is TRBJ2-7; no clear D gene. CDR1 and CDR2 (germline): SGHRS, YFSETQ. There are 14 residues in the CDR3. The V end was cut by 7 bases, the J end by 0 bases, with 14 bases between. The CDR3 is CASAPSANSYEQYF. The CDR3 DNA reads TGCGCCAGCGCCCCCAGCGCCAACTCCTACGAGCAGTACTTC.

The chain links TRBV2 to TRBJ2-2; 9 positions agree with TRBD2. The CDR3 extends over 15 amino acids. CDR1 and CDR2 from the germline V gene are SNHLY and FYNNEI. V lost 7 bases, J lost 3 bases, and 6 bases stayed unmatched. CDR3 sequence reads: CASKLAGVDTGELFF. In nucleotides, the CDR3 is TGTGCCAGCAAATTAGCGGGAGTTGACACCGGGGAGCTGTTTTTT. The whole variable domain, filled in from reference TRBV2 and TRBJ2-2, reads EPEVTQTPSHQVTQMGQEVILRCVPISNHLYFYWYRQILGQKVEFLVSFYNNEISEKSEIFDDQFSVERPDGSNFTLKIRSTKLEDSAMYFCASKLAGVDTGELFFGEGSRLTVL.

The DNA of the CDR3 is TGCAGTGCTCCCCTGGCACGTGACTACAATGAGCAGTTCTTC. Its protein product is CSAPLARDYNEQFF. V gene TRBV20-1 combines with J gene TRBJ2-1; no firm D call. The germline gives CDR1 DFQATT, CDR2 SNEGSKA (reference sequence). The V end lost 5 bases, the J end lost 3 bases, and 14 bases lay between the germline ends. The CDR3 consists of 14 residues.

A few counts support this clonotype. The J gene is TRBJ1-5, the V gene TRBV20-1; 8 bases agree with TRBD1. After removal of 4 bases from V and 6 bases from J, the junction contained 5 bases not matched to a gene. The V gene's germline CDR1 is DFQATT and CDR2 SNEGSKA (reference sequence). The CDR3 has 13 amino acids. CDR3 coding DNA: TGCAGTGCTAAGGACAGGGTCGGTCAGCCCCAGCATTTT. As protein: CSAKDRVGQPQHF.

This clonotype was detected many times. In nucleotides, the CDR3 is TGTGCCAGCAGTTCCGGGACTTTCTACTACGAGCAGTACTTC. It specifies CASSSGTFYYEQYF. The chain couples TRBV12-3 or TRBV12-4 to TRBJ2-7; tentatively, D is TRBD2 (6 bases). The CDR3 sequence is 14 residues long. V lost 4 bases and J 3 bases, leaving 13 bases between the germline ends.

This clonotype turned up a few times. The rearrangement uses TRBV10-3 and TRBJ2-3; TRBD2 matches 8 bases. The ends lost 10 bases at V and 4 bases at J; junction bases unmatched: 7. The length of the CDR3 is 13 residues. Germline-derived CDR1 and CDR2 are ENHRY and SYGVKD. CDR3 sequence (DNA): TGTGCCACCGGGGGGGGAGGGGCAGATACGCAGTATTTT. It encodes CATGGGGADTQYF.

The table lists this clonotype with many counts. The chain uses TRBV20-1 and TRBJ1-4; TRBD1 agrees at 11 bases. The CDR3 covers 15 residues. Looked up from germline, CDR1 is DFQATT and CDR2 is SNEGSKA (reference sequence). V was clipped by 1 base and J by 8 bases; unmatched bases: 6. CDR3 nucleotide sequence: TGCAGTGCTAGAGGCGGACAGGGGGCTAGGGAAAAACTGTTTTTT. Its protein product is CSARGGQGAREKLFF.

This chain links TRBV9 with TRBJ2-7; 10 bases map to TRBD1. Germline V gene sequence: CDR1 SGDLS, CDR2 YYNGEE. Trimming at V came to 3 bases and at J to 5 bases, leaving 8 bases not matched to a gene. CDR3 length: 15 residues. CDR3 amino acids: CASSAPGGQGHEQYF. CDR3 bases: TGTGCCAGCAGCGCCCCGGGGGGACAGGGGCACGAGCAGTACTTC.

This clonotype was found a few times. The chain employs TRBV11-2 and TRBJ1-1; perhaps TRBD1 as D (5 bases). Germline CDR1 and CDR2: SGHAT and FQNNGV. CDR3 length: 16 amino acids. Deletions cut 5 bases from V and 2 bases from J, with 18 bases between. The DNA for the CDR3 is TGTGCCAGCAGCGAATTAAGGGGTCCTTTAAACACTGAAGCTTTCTTT. Translated: CASSELRGPLNTEAFF.

This clonotype was seen at least ten times. The V and J genes are TRBV2 and TRBJ2-5; tentatively, D is TRBD2 (5 bases). Trimming pared 4 bases from V and 4 bases from J, leaving 10 bases between. The germline CDR1 and CDR2 sequences are SNHLY and FYNNEI. CDR3 length: 13 residues. CDR3 sequence (DNA): TGTGCCAGCAGTGGCAGGAGGTCAGAGACCCAGTACTTC. It yields the protein CASSGRRSETQYF. Full variable domain (outside the CDR3, taken from reference TRBV2 and TRBJ2-5): EPEVTQTPSHQVTQMGQEVILRCVPISNHLYFYWYRQILGQKVEFLVSFYNNEISEKSEIFDDQFSVERPDGSNFTLKIRSTKLEDSAMYFCASSGRRSETQYFGPGTRLLVL.

The chain carries TRBV29-1 and TRBJ1-1; TRBD1 matches at 7 bases. V lost 8 bases and J lost 5; bases outside the gene matches: 11. CDR3 length equals 13 residues. Per the germline V gene, CDR1 is SQVTM and CDR2 is ANQGSEA. Written as DNA, the CDR3 is TGCAGCATCGCGCGACAGGGTCGTACTGAAGCTTTCTTT. Translating it yields CSIARQGRTEAFF.

The table lists this clonotype with many counts. The chain has TRBV20-1 and TRBJ2-5; tentatively, D is TRBD1 (6 bases). This CDR3 is built from 11 residues. Trimming took 4 bases from V and 9 from J, leaving 12 bases between them. The germline V gene encodes CDR1 DFQATT and CDR2 SNEGSKA (reference sequence). The CDR3 here is CSAKHQGSQYF. In nucleotides, the CDR3 is TGCAGTGCTAAACACCAGGGGTCCCAGTACTTC.